The entry below describes one T cell receptor (beta chain). The data were taken from a study of blood T cell repertoires in COVID-19. The overall study: T cells, B-cell-depleted T cells, or PBMCs supplied cDNA or gDNA.

V shed 5 bases, J shed 0 bases, and the junction held 11 bases outside the gene matches. CDR3 length equals 18 residues. CDR1 is MDHEN, CDR2 SYDVKM, per germline. In the authors' methods: How many nucleated cells were present was estimated from reference gene primer amplification. The repertoire was sequenced with immunoSEQ multiplex PCR; TCRdb's copy has only in-frame clones and lacks some. V and J calls and clone size come straight from that table; D and trimming were deduced from the DNA. The sample includes around 26,000 clones, about 91% of them seen just once. The clonotype comes from a human donor in a cohort sampled during active COVID-19. The material sequenced was peripheral blood. This rearrangement joins TRBV28 to TRBJ1-3; 9 positions match TRBD1. CDR3 residues: CASSPGTGNLFSGNTIYF. The DNA for the CDR3 is TGTGCCAGCAGTCCGGGGACAGGGAATTTGTTCTCTGGAAACACCATATATTTT. Full variable domain (outside the CDR3, taken from reference TRBV28 and TRBJ1-3): DVKVTQSSRYLVKRTGEKVFLECVQDMDHENMFWYRQDPGLGLRLIYFSYDVKMKEKGDIPEGYSVSREKKERFSLILESASTNQTSMYLCASSPGTGNLFSGNTIYFGEGSWLTVV.